These T cell receptor beta chains were read from a single sample in a study of T cell responses to AZD1222 COVID-19 vaccine. Some clones are missing from TCRdb's copy, which holds only in-frame ones; the method was immunoSEQ multiplex PCR. The table has about 150,000 clones, over 85% seen once. Sequenced material: peripheral blood, taken on day 0 of AZD1222 vaccination. The receptors here all came from an adult in good health. Both conserved end residues are part of each CDR3. D genes are given only for firm matches. The size of a clone is reported for some rows only, either as once, few or many, or as a class for expanded clones.

>TRBJ2-2|.|.|TRBV2
TGTGCCAGCAGTGTTTTCATAGCGAACACCGGGGAGCTGTTTTTT
CASSVFIANTGELFF
>TRBJ2-7|.|.|TRBV4-1
TGCGCCAGCAGCCCCCTGAGGAGCTCCTACGAGCAGTACTTC
CASSPLRSSYEQYF
>TRBJ1-2|.|.|TRBV2
TGTGCCAGCAGCGCACCGATCGGTGGCTACACCTTC
CASSAPIGGYTF
>TRBJ2-7|.|.|TRBV4-2
TGTGCCAGCAGCCAAGGCACGGGAATGATGGACGAGCAGTACTTC
CASSQGTGMMDEQYF
>TRBJ2-7|.|.|TRBV7-8
TGTGCCAGCAGCTCCTCCGGGACACTCTCCTACGAGCAGTACTTC
CASSSSGTLSYEQYF
>TRBJ2-1|.|.|TRBV27
TGTGCCAGCAGTTTATCGGGTGCCTACAATGAGCAGTTCTTC
CASSLSGAYNEQFF
>TRBJ2-1|TRBD2|once|TRBV4-2
TGTGCCAGCAGCCAAGACGGAGGGAGGGCTCGGAATGAGCAGTTCTTC
CASSQDGGRARNEQFF
>TRBJ1-6|TRBD1|.|TRBV2
TGTGCCAGCAGTGACGACAGGGTATCACCCCTCCACTTT
CASSDDRVSPLHF
>TRBJ2-2|TRBD1|once|TRBV19
TGTGGGACAGGCCCAAACACCGGGGAGCTGTTTTTT
CGTGPNTGELFF
>TRBJ2-7|.|.|TRBV10-3
TGTGCCATCAGCGAGACAACCTCCTACGAGCAGTACTTC
CAISETTSYEQYF
>TRBJ1-1|.|.|TRBV9
TGTGCCAGCAGCGCCTGGACGGGGAACACTGAAGCTTTCTTT
CASSAWTGNTEAFF
>TRBJ2-1|.|.|TRBV19
TGTGCCAGTAGTATCGGACACCCGAGCTCCTACAATGAGCAGTTCTTC
CASSIGHPSSYNEQFF
>TRBJ1-5|TRBD1|.|TRBV12-5
TGTGCTAGTGGTTTGTATCCAGGGGGTTATAGCAATCAGCCCCAGCATTTT
CASGLYPGGYSNQPQHF
>TRBJ1-1|.|.|TRBV10-3
TGTGCCATCAGTGAGTCAGAGGGGATGCCTGAAGCTTTCTTT
CAISESEGMPEAFF
>TRBJ2-3|.|.|TRBV5-1
TGCGCCAGCAGCTCCGACGGGGCTAGCACAGATACGCAGTATTTT
CASSSDGASTDTQYF
>TRBJ1-1|.|.|TRBV19
TGTGCCAGTAGTACCGCAAACACTGAAGCTTTCTTT
CASSTANTEAFF
>TRBJ1-1|.|once|TRBV10-3
TGTGCCATCAGTGAGCTGGTGGGGCCGGACACTGAAGCTTTCTTT
CAISELVGPDTEAFF
>TRBJ2-7|TRBD2|.|TRBV10-3
TGTGCCATCAGTGAGTTCCAGCGGGACTACGAGCAGTACTTC
CAISEFQRDYEQYF
>TRBJ2-5|.|once|TRBV30
TGTGCCTGGTCGACACAGGCGCTCCAAGAGACCCAGTACTTC
CAWSTQALQETQYF
>TRBJ2-3|.|.|TRBV11-2
TGTGCCAGCAGCTTAGCAGGAGTCTTGAGCACAGATACGCAGTATTTT
CASSLAGVLSTDTQYF
>TRBJ2-3|TRBD2|.|TRBV3-1/TRBV3-2
TGTGCCAGCAGCCAAGGGGCTAGCGGAACTAGCACAGATACGCAGTATTTT
CASSQGASGTSTDTQYF
>TRBJ1-2|.|.|TRBV19
TGTGCCAGTAGTCGGTCAGGCTATGGCTACACCTTC
CASSRSGYGYTF
>TRBJ2-3|TRBD2|.|TRBV19
TGTGCCAGTACCCAAGGGACTAGCGGGACAGATACGCAGTATTTT
CASTQGTSGTDTQYF
>TRBJ1-1|.|.|TRBV12-3/TRBV12-4
TGTGCCAGCACCTTCCCCGGGAACACTGAAGCTTTCTTT
CASTFPGNTEAFF
>TRBJ1-1|TRBD1|.|TRBV27
TGTGCCAGCAGTCTACAACCGGGACAGGGAGTAGAAGCTTTCTTT
CASSLQPGQGVEAFF
>TRBJ2-2|.|.|TRBV6-5
TGTGCCAGCAGCTATAGTTTTCCCGGGGAGCTGTTTTTT
CASSYSFPGELFF
>TRBJ1-1|TRBD1|.|TRBV12-3/TRBV12-4
TGTGCCAGCAGTGTCTCAACAGGGGGCCGAGCTTTCTTT
CASSVSTGGRAFF
>TRBJ2-7|TRBD1|.|TRBV29-1
TGCAGCGGGCAGGGGGCTTACGAGCAGTACTTC
CSGQGAYEQYF
>TRBJ1-5|TRBD1|.|TRBV24-1
TGTGCCACCAGTGATGGGGACAGGGGAGCTCAGCCCCAGCATTTT
CATSDGDRGAQPQHF
>TRBJ2-7|TRBD1|.|TRBV6-5
TGTGCCAGCAGTTACTCCCCCGGGACAGGGGTCCACGAGCAGTACTTC
CASSYSPGTGVHEQYF
>TRBJ1-2|.|.|TRBV5-1
TGCGCCAGCAGCTTAACTGACAGGAGGGGCTACACCTTC
CASSLTDRRGYTF
>TRBJ1-2|.|.|TRBV5-4
TGTGCCAGCAGCGTGTCCAGACGCTATGGCTACACCTTC
CASSVSRRYGYTF
>TRBJ2-5|TRBD2|.|TRBV11-3
TGTGCCAGCAGCTTGGGACTACAAGAGACCCAGTACTTC
CASSLGLQETQYF
>TRBJ1-1|.|.|TRBV9
TGTGCCAGCAGCGCCGGGAACACTGAAGCTTTCTTT
CASSAGNTEAFF
>TRBJ2-1|.|.|TRBV11-2
TGTGCCAGCAGCTTAGGCGAAACCTACAATGAGCAGTTCTTC
CASSLGETYNEQFF
>TRBJ2-2|.|.|TRBV28
TGTGCCAGCAGACGACAGTCCGGGGAGCTGTTTTTT
CASRRQSGELFF
>TRBJ1-1|.|.|TRBV5-1
TGCGCCAGCAGCTTGGCCTATAGGGGGAGAGTAAACACTGAAGCTTTCTTT
CASSLAYRGRVNTEAFF
>TRBJ2-7|TRBD2|.|TRBV5-4
TGTGCCAGCAGCTTGTCGGGACTAGCTCCCTACGAGCAGTACTTC
CASSLSGLAPYEQYF
>TRBJ1-4|.|.|TRBV6-1
TGTGCCAGCAGTGAAGCCCCGGGAGGAGGTGAAAAACTGTTTTTT
CASSEAPGGGEKLFF
>TRBJ2-5|.|.|TRBV7-2
TGTGCCAGCAGCCCCGGGGCTGAGACCCAGTACTTC
CASSPGAETQYF
>TRBJ2-5|.|.|TRBV6-5
TGTGCCAGCAGAAACAGGGGGGGTGAGACCCAGTACTTC
CASRNRGGETQYF
>TRBJ2-1|.|.|TRBV6-1
TGTGCCAGCAGTGAATTCAATGAGCAGTTCTTC
CASSEFNEQFF
>TRBJ2-1|TRBD2|.|TRBV18
TGTGCCAGCTCCCCAAGGACTAGCGGCTACAATGAGCAGTTCTTC
CASSPRTSGYNEQFF
>TRBJ1-2|TRBD1|once|TRBV13
TGTGCCAGCAGCGTAGACAGGGGGCTAGGCTACACCTTC
CASSVDRGLGYTF
>TRBJ2-7|.|.|TRBV7-8
TGTGCCAGCAGCCCCAGTTTGGGCTACGAGCAGTACTTC
CASSPSLGYEQYF
>TRBJ1-3|TRBD1|.|TRBV28
TGTGCCAGCAGGGACAGGGGTGGAAACACCATATATTTT
CASRDRGGNTIYF
>TRBJ1-5|TRBD1|.|TRBV28
TGTGCCAGCAGGTCTGGGACAGGGGGCCGGGGTCAGCCCCAGCATTTT
CASRSGTGGRGQPQHF
>TRBJ1-3|.|.|TRBV5-1
TGCGCCAGCAGCTTTGGATCTTCTGGAAACACCATATATTTT
CASSFGSSGNTIYF
>TRBJ1-2|TRBD1|.|TRBV6-1
TGTGCCAGCAGTGAAGCGCCCCCGGGACAGGATGGTTATGGCTACACCTTC
CASSEAPPGQDGYGYTF
>TRBJ2-1|TRBD2|.|TRBV7-9
TGTGCCAGCAGCTTGCTACGCGGGAGCTCCTACAATGAGCAGTTCTTC
CASSLLRGSSYNEQFF
>TRBJ2-7|TRBD2|.|TRBV11-1
TGTGCCAGCAGCTTGGCTAGCGGGAGGATCGAGCAGTACTTC
CASSLASGRIEQYF
>TRBJ1-6|.|.|TRBV19
TGTGCCAGTAGTATTGGGGATTCACCCCTCCACTTT
CASSIGDSPLHF
>TRBJ1-1|.|.|TRBV5-1
TGCGCCAGCAGCTTGGGAAAGCAGATTGGAGGGATGAACACTGAAGCTTTCTTT
CASSLGKQIGGMNTEAFF
>TRBJ2-7|.|.|TRBV28
TGTGCCAGCAGACTCCGGGACCCAGCCTACGAGCAGTACTTC
CASRLRDPAYEQYF
>TRBJ2-7|TRBD1|.|TRBV11-1
TGTGCCAGCAGCCGGCCAGGGGGCTACGAGCAGTACTTC
CASSRPGGYEQYF
>TRBJ1-6|.|.|TRBV21-1
TGTGCCAGCAGCAAAGGTCTCAGGGGCAGTTCACCCCTCCACTTT
CASSKGLRGSSPLHF
>TRBJ2-2|.|.|TRBV5-1
TGCGCCAGCAGCTTGGAGTTGGGGATCACCGGGGAGCTGTTTTTT
CASSLELGITGELFF
>TRBJ2-1|.|.|TRBV27
TGTGCCAGCAGTTTTTGGGGAAATAGGGTCGATGAGCAGTTCTTC
CASSFWGNRVDEQFF
>TRBJ1-2|.|.|TRBV12-3/TRBV12-4
TGTGCCAGCAGTTCCGTCTATGGCTACACCTTC
CASSSVYGYTF